This TCR beta chain originates from a study of cytomegalovirus exposure and HLA in healthy donors. At sampling all donors were nominally healthy, likely with unrecorded immune exposures. Study results and caveats: Later on, an analysis showed TCR association rates differing by HLA locus, with DRB1 the most and HLA-C the fewest. Sequencing had likely introduced a cluster of highly shared sequence variants as an artifact.

Primers: 60 Vbeta forward and 13 Jbeta reverse. The method was immunoSEQ multiplex PCR; TCRdb's version includes in-frame clones alone and lacks a portion of them. The repertoire holds approximately 110,000 clones, with about 80% as singletons. About this clone: What it binds is not known.

This CDR3 is 14 amino acids long. Germline V lookup: CDR1 LNHNV, CDR2 YYDKDF (reference sequence). V was clipped by 3 bases and J by 0 bases, with 8 bases between them. This chain uses TRBV15 with TRBJ1-1, with D hard to call. The receptor was derived from a middle-aged man in good health and CMV-seropositive. Material: PBMCs. The CDR3 here is CATSRTRLNTEAFF. CDR3 bases: TGTGCCACCAGCAGGACCAGGTTGAACACTGAAGCTTTCTTT.